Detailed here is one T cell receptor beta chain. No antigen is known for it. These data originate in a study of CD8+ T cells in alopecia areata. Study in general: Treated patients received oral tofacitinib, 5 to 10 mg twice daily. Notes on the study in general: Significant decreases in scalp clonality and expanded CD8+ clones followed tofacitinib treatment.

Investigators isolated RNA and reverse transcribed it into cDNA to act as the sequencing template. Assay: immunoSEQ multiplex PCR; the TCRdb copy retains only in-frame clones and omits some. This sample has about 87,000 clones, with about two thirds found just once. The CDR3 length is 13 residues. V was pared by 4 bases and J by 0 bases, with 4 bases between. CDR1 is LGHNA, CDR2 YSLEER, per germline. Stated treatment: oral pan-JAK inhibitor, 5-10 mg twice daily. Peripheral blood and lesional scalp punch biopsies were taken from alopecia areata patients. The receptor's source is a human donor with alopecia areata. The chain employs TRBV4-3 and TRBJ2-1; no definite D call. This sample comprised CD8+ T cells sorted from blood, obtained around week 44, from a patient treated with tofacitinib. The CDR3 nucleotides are TGCGCCAGCAGCCCTTTCTCCTACAATGAGCAGTTCTTC. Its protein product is CASSPFSYNEQFF.